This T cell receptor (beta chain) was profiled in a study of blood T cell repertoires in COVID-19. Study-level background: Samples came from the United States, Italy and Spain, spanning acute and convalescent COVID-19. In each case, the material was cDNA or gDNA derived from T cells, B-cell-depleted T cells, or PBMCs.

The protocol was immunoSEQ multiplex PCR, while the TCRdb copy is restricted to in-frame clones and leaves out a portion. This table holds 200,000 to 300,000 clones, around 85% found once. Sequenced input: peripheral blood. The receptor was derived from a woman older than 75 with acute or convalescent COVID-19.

The CDR3 loop is CASRLNPPKSGELFF. For the CDR3, the DNA is TGCGCCAGCAGGCTAAATCCCCCTAAATCCGGGGAGCTGTTTTTT. The genes are TRBV23-1 and TRBJ2-2; D is undetermined. TRBV23-1 is sorted into the ORF group, with uncertain function. Trimming cost V 6 bases and J 6 bases, with 17 bases left between them. This CDR3 contains 15 residues.